This TCR beta chain appears in the sequencing data of a study of CD8 T cells in Susac syndrome. This CDR3 has 13 amino acids. V gave up 8 bases and J gave up 8 bases, with 16 bases separating them. The germline CDR1 and CDR2 sequences are MNHEY and SMNVEV (reference sequence). Healthy donors were controls matched for age and sex. With random hexamers, reverse transcription was performed on roughly 0.5 to 1 ug of RNA. By means of immunoSEQ multiplex PCR, TCR beta CDR3 spanning 54 Vbeta and 13 Jbeta underwent amplification. TCRdb fed the immunoSEQ multiplex PCR reads into MiXCR, producing one record per CDR3 protein. The sample lists approximately 190,000 distinct CDR3 sequences, around 93% occurring once.

Sequencing used CD4+ T cells from PBMCs. This clonotype was sampled from a human donor in good health. The V and J genes are TRBV27 and TRBJ2-4; perhaps D is TRBD1 or TRBD2 (5 bases each). The chain's CDR3 is CASGRPGPHIQYF. The DNA for the CDR3 is TGTGCCAGCGGACGTCCGGGACCCCACATTCAGTACTTC.